These 14 T cell receptor beta chains were all obtained from the same sample, sequenced in a study of T cells in Graves' hyperthyroidism and ophthalmopathy. RNA transcripts gave rise to amplified TCR beta CDR3 regions. When the TCR CDR3 underwent first-round RT-PCR, the HTBI primer set was used. TCRdb independently ran MiXCR on the multiplex PCR reads; one entry per CDR3 protein. Among about 210,000 distinct CDR3 sequences, roughly 18% were seen once, and the ten largest hold 50%. The sequenced sample consisted of blood. The receptors here all came from a man aged 50 to 60 with Graves' hyperthyroidism.

This clonotype came up many times. This rearrangement joins TRBV7-2 to TRBJ2-1; the match to TRBD2 covers 10 bases. V gave up 3 bases and J gave up 6 bases; unmatched junction bases: 5. This CDR3 is 15 amino acids long. The germline gives CDR1 SGHTA, CDR2 FQGNSA. CDR3: CASSFIASGSNEQFF. As DNA, the CDR3 is TGTGCCAGCAGCTTTATCGCTAGCGGGAGCAATGAGCAGTTCTTC.

This clonotype is a singleton in its sample. Given a much more abundant clone one base away, this may be a read error. V and J are TRBV6-1 and TRBJ2-7, with no clear D. The CDR3 consists of 14 residues. From germline, CDR1 is MNHNS and CDR2 SASEGT. V was pared by 1 base and J by 0 bases, with 7 bases between. For the CDR3, the DNA is TGTGCCAGCAGTGAAGACAGTGGCTCCTACGAGCAGTACTTC. Translated, it gives CASSEDSGSYEQYF.

Notes on this clonotype: Given a much more abundant clone one base away, this may be a read error. V usage is TRBV28 and J usage is TRBJ2-5; maybe TRBD2 (7 bases). CDR1 is MDHEN and CDR2 is SYDVKM in the germline V gene. The CDR3 extends over 13 amino acids. The CDR3 DNA sequence: TGTACCAGCGCCTCGGGGGGCTGGGCGGCCCAGTACTTC. This translates into CTSASGGWAAQYF.

This clonotype occurred many times. The chain carries TRBV5-1 and TRBJ2-1; 7 bases line up with TRBD2. The CDR3 extends over 15 amino acids. The germline V gene has CDR1 SGHRS and CDR2 YFSETQ. The ends lost 5 bases at V and 2 bases at J; junction bases unmatched: 7. The CDR3 spells CASRAGLDPYNEQFF. The DNA for the CDR3 is TGCGCCAGCAGAGCAGGACTAGATCCCTACAATGAGCAGTTCTTC.

This clonotype was detected ten times or more. The J gene is TRBJ2-7, the V gene TRBV5-1, with D perhaps TRBD1 (6 bases). There are 17 residues in the CDR3. Per germline, CDR1 SGHRS and CDR2 YFSETQ. Trimming shortened V by 1 base and J by 0 bases, and 17 bases separated the two germline ends. The CDR3 DNA reads TGCGCCAGCAGCTTGCTCCCACAGGGAAGGAGCTCCTACGAGCAGTACTTC. Its translation is CASSLLPQGRSSYEQYF.

The CDR3 region has the DNA TGCGCCAGCAGCCCTGACAACGGGGAGCAGTACTTC. Its protein product is CASSPDNGEQYF. The chain combines TRBV5-1 with TRBJ2-7; no clear D. CDR1 is SGHRS, CDR2 YFSETQ, per germline. The CDR3 has 12 residues. The V gene lost 4 bases and the J gene lost 7 bases, with 12 bases spanning the gap.

This clonotype has just a few counts. The rearrangement uses TRBV7-3 and TRBJ2-7; 9 bases align to TRBD2. CDR1 is SGHTA, CDR2 FQGTGA, per germline. This CDR3 is built from 14 residues. V trimming: 3 bases; J trimming: 4 bases; junction bases outside the gene matches: 4. As DNA, the CDR3 is TGTGCCAGCAGCTTTGCGGGAGGGCCGTACGAGCAGTACTTC. It yields the protein CASSFAGGPYEQYF.

This chain uses TRBV5-1 with TRBJ1-1; D might be TRBD1 (5 bases). CDR3 size: 15 residues. The germline V and J ends were trimmed by 1 base and 5 bases, with 15 bases remaining between them. CDR1 and CDR2 from the germline V gene are SGHRS and YFSETQ. CDR3 protein: CASSLLPGPGTEAFF. CDR3 sequence (DNA): TGCGCCAGCAGCTTGTTGCCAGGGCCGGGGACTGAAGCTTTCTTT.

There are a few counts of this clonotype. The chain joins TRBV6-1 to TRBJ2-6; TRBD1 might be the D (5 bases). CDR3 size: 16 residues. The V gene lost 8 bases and the J gene lost 0 bases, with 14 bases spanning the gap. In germline, CDR1 is MNHNS, CDR2 SASEGT. The CDR3 spells CASGADTNSGANVLTF. The CDR3 coding sequence is TGTGCCAGCGGGGCAGATACTAACTCTGGGGCCAACGTCCTGACTTTC.

To note about this clonotype: This clone may be a read error of a much larger clone one base away. The chain links TRBV7-9 to TRBJ2-5, with no clear D. The V end lost 0 bases, the J end lost 5 bases, and 13 bases lay between the germline ends. Germline V gene sequence: CDR1 SEHNR, CDR2 FQNEAQ (reference sequence). This CDR3 spans 15 amino acids. The CDR3 region has the DNA TGTGCCAGCAGCTTAGCCAATCACGCGGCGGAGACCCAGTACTTC. As protein: CASSLANHAAETQYF. Drawing the rest from reference TRBV7-9 and TRBJ2-5, the complete variable domain is DTGVSQNPRHKITKRGQNVTFRCDPISEHNRLYWYRQTLGQGPEFLTYFQNEAQLEKSRLLSDRFSAERPKGSFSTLEIQRTEQGDSAMYLCASSLANHAAETQYFGPGTRLLVL.

This clonotype was seen many times. The chain uses TRBV7-8 and TRBJ2-7; D remains unclear. The germline V and J ends were trimmed by 6 bases and 2 bases, with 11 bases remaining between them. CDR1 and CDR2 (germline): SGHVS, FQNEAQ. This CDR3 comprises 13 residues. CDR3 in amino acids: CASSHGSTYEQYF. The CDR3 DNA sequence: TGTGCCAGCAGTCACGGGTCGACCTACGAGCAGTACTTC.

This clonotype was counted ten times or more. This chain links TRBV2 with TRBJ2-2; the D gene is possibly TRBD2 (6 bases). The CDR3 sequence is 15 residues long. Per the germline V gene, CDR1 is SNHLY and CDR2 is FYNNEI. V shed 6 bases and J shed 4 bases, with 15 bases lying between them. CDR3 sequence (DNA): TGTGCCAGCAGGGCGGGGTTGGGTGGCACCGGGGAGCTGTTTTTT. Its translation is CASRAGLGGTGELFF.

This clonotype was found many times. The V and J genes are TRBV2 and TRBJ2-7; no reliable D call. This CDR3 has 12 amino acids. V shed 7 bases and J shed 5 bases, with 12 bases lying between them. Germline V gene sequence: CDR1 SNHLY, CDR2 FYNNEI. This CDR3 reads CASKALGNEQYF. Written as DNA, the CDR3 is TGTGCCAGCAAGGCCTTGGGGAACGAGCAGTACTTC.

This clonotype has at least ten counts. The genes are TRBV7-3 and TRBJ1-1; possibly TRBD1 for D (5 bases). Germline CDR1 reads SGHTA; CDR2 reads FQGTGA. There are 12 residues in the CDR3. The V gene lost 4 bases and the J gene lost 10 bases, with 13 bases spanning the gap. This chain's CDR3 is CASSSGQGVAFF. The CDR3 nucleotides read TGTGCCAGCAGCTCGGGCCAGGGAGTAGCTTTCTTT.